Shown below are 13 T cell receptor beta chains from a single sample sequenced in a study of T-cell reconstitution after alpha-beta-depleted transplantation in children. The library targeted TCRbeta and was prepared with unique molecular identifiers. TCRdb itself ran the PCR reads through MiXCR, one entry per CDR3 protein. The sample records around 960,000 distinct CDR3 sequences, about 26% being singletons. The sample in question was PBMCs, mostly from graft donor cells, obtained 360 days after TCRalphabeta/CD19-depleted stem cell transplant. These receptors were obtained from a boy in the first two years of life who had a stem cell transplant for SCID, so the T cells may come from the graft donor.

This clonotype turned up a few times. The chain carries TRBV20-1 and TRBJ2-5; the match to TRBD1 covers 7 bases. Trimming took 0 bases from V and 3 from J; bases not matched to a gene: 7. Germline V gene sequence: CDR1 DFQATT, CDR2 SNEGSKA (reference sequence). This CDR3 comprises 15 residues. For the CDR3, the DNA is TGCAGTGCTAGAGATGGACAGGAGCTTAAAGAGACCCAGTACTTC. Its protein product is CSARDGQELKETQYF.

The V gene is TRBV7-8, the J gene TRBJ1-4; D might be TRBD1 (5 bases). V dropped 2 bases and J dropped 4 bases, with 11 bases sitting between them. Per the germline V gene, CDR1 is SGHVS and CDR2 is FQNEAQ. This CDR3 comprises 15 residues. CDR3 sequence: CASSLSGLINEKLFF. CDR3 nucleotide sequence: TGTGCCAGCAGCTTATCAGGGTTAATTAATGAAAAACTGTTTTTT. The full variable domain, its missing parts supplied by reference TRBV7-8 and TRBJ1-4, is GAGVSQSPRYKVAKRGQDVALRCDPISGHVSLFWYQQALGQGPEFLTYFQNEAQLDKSGLPSDRFFAERPEGSVSTLKIQRTQQEDSAVYLCASSLSGLINEKLFFGSGTQLSVL.

The chain uses TRBV5-1 and TRBJ1-4; D ambiguous. Looked up from germline, CDR1 is SGHRS and CDR2 is YFSETQ. Trimming took 3 bases from V and 0 from J, leaving 9 bases between them. The CDR3 is 15 residues long. The CDR3 region has the DNA TGCGCCAGCAGCTACCTCAGTGCAACTAATGAAAAACTGTTTTTT. This gives the protein CASSYLSATNEKLFF.

This clonotype has at least ten counts. The V call is TRBV20-1, the J call TRBJ2-7; 9 nucleotides match TRBD1. The CDR3 extends over 12 amino acids. V dropped 4 bases and J dropped 4; count of bases not matched to a gene: 2. Germline V gives CDR1 DFQATT, CDR2 SNEGSKA (reference sequence). This CDR3 is CSATGTGYEQYF. CDR3 coding DNA: TGCAGTGCTACCGGGACAGGGTACGAGCAGTACTTC.

The chain combines TRBV7-2 with TRBJ2-2; a weak D match, TRBD2 (6 bases). V shed 1 base and J shed 6 bases, with 12 bases lying between them. CDR1 SGHTA and CDR2 FQGNSA come from the germline V gene. CDR3 length: 15 amino acids. CDR3 nucleotides: TGTGCCAGCAGCTTAGTAGGAGGGAAGTCCGGGGAGCTGTTTTTT. It is translated as CASSLVGGKSGELFF.

Concerning this clonotype itself: Sequence at one end of the junction differs from germline and may be a read error. The CDR3 DNA follows: TGTGCCAGCAGTACATATAGAGGGCCGAGGAGGTTT. Translated, it gives CASSTYRGPRRF. This sequence joins TRBV6-6 and TRBJ1-4; D is ambiguous. Germline CDR1 and CDR2: MNHNY and SVGAGI (reference sequence). The CDR3 runs to 12 residues.

The chain has TRBV29-1 and TRBJ1-6, with 9 bases lining up with TRBD1. CDR3 size: 14 residues. With 7 bases clipped from V and 3 bases from J, the junction kept 4 bases outside the gene matches. The germline V gene has CDR1 SQVTM and CDR2 ANQGSEA. The CDR3 DNA is TGCAGCGCAGGGGACAGGGTCTATAATTCACCCCTCCACTTT. Its translation is CSAGDRVYNSPLHF.

This chain links TRBV5-5 with TRBJ1-4, with 7 nucleotides matching TRBD1. V shed 3 bases and J 4 bases; nucleotides not matched to a gene: 6. Germline values: CDR1 SGHKS, CDR2 YYEKEE (reference sequence). The CDR3 length is 15 residues. CDR3 DNA: TGTGCCAGCAGCTCACTGGGACAGCTTAATGAAAAACTGTTTTTT. Protein: CASSSLGQLNEKLFF. The complete variable domain, with remaining parts taken from reference TRBV5-5 and TRBJ1-4, reads DAGVTQSPTHLIKTRGQQVTLRCSPISGHKSVSWYQQVLGQGPQFIFQYYEKEERGRGNFPDRFSARQFPNYSSELNVNALLLGDSALYLCASSSLGQLNEKLFFGSGTQLSVL.

The chain has TRBV4-2 and TRBJ2-5; D is uncertain. The CDR3 is 17 residues long. V lost 1 base and J lost 3, with 18 bases in between. Per the germline V gene, CDR1 is LGHNA and CDR2 is YNFKEQ. CDR3 nucleotides: TGTGCCAGCAGCCAAGGACGGACCCCCGTAGTTGAAGAGACCCAGTACTTC. Protein product: CASSQGRTPVVEETQYF.

This clonotype was seen many times. V and J are TRBV7-3 and TRBJ2-2; D is unresolved. CDR1 is SGHTA, CDR2 FQGTGA, per germline. The length of the CDR3 is 13 residues. V gave up 5 bases and J gave up 0 bases, with 4 bases separating them. CDR3 in DNA: TGTGCCAGCAGCGCCTCGAACACCGGGGAGCTGTTTTTT. It is translated as CASSASNTGELFF.

V is TRBV4-1 and J is TRBJ2-3; 12 nucleotides line up with TRBD2. The CDR3 totals 18 residues. V dropped 3 bases and J dropped 5; count of bases not matched to a gene: 12. Germline-derived CDR1 and CDR2 are MGHRA and YSYEKL. The CDR3 sequence is CASSQLTSSGGAEDTQYF. In DNA, the CDR3 is TGCGCCAGCAGCCAGTTAACGTCTAGCGGGGGGGCCGAAGATACGCAGTATTTT.

This chain joins TRBV20-1 and TRBJ1-3; no reliable D call. Germline V CDR1 and CDR2: DFQATT, SNEGSKA (reference sequence). This CDR3 contains 13 residues. Trimming removed 0 bases at V and 4 bases at J, with 7 bases between. CDR3 coding DNA: TGCAGTGCTAGAGATTCACTGGGAAACACCATATATTTT. The encoded protein is CSARDSLGNTIYF.

This clonotype has only a few counts. This chain links TRBV3-1 with TRBJ2-7; 12 bases match TRBD1. The CDR3 covers 15 residues. With V trimmed by 3 bases and J by 7 bases, 7 bases remained unmatched. The germline gives CDR1 LGHDT, CDR2 YNNKEL (reference sequence). CDR3 loop: CASSHSGQGAREQYF. The CDR3 coding sequence is TGTGCCAGCAGCCACTCGGGACAGGGGGCGCGGGAGCAGTACTTC.